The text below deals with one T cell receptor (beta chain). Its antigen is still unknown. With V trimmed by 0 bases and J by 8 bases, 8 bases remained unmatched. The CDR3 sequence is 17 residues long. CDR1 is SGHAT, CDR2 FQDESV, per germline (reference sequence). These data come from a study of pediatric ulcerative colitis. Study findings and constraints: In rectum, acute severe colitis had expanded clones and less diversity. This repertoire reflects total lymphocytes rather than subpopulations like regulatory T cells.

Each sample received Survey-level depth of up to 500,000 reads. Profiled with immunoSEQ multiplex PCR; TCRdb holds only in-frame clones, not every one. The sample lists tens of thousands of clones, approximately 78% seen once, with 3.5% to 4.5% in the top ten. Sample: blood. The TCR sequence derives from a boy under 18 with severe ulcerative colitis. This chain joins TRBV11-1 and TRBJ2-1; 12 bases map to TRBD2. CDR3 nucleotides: TGTGCCAGCAGCTTAGCCGTCCTAGCGGGGGGGCGTCATGAGCAGTTCTTC. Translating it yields CASSLAVLAGGRHEQFF.